These 15 T cell receptor beta chains share one sample of origin, sequenced in a study of T cell repertoires in cytomegalovirus infection. TCRdb processed the reads anew with MiXCR; each CDR3 protein has one entry. The sample lists 100,000 to 150,000 distinct CDR3 sequences, over 25% occurring once. The antigens these receptors bind are not known. The sample here was CD8+ T cells from cultured PBMCs, taken from culture after CMV antigen stimulation. The receptors were sampled from a human donor in good health (CMV status not recorded). Some clones in this sample may be carry-over from other donors' samples.

This clonotype was detected a few times. The V and J genes are TRBV6-1 and TRBJ2-1; 10 bases align to TRBD2. The CDR3 extends over 16 amino acids. Trimming at V came to 4 bases and at J to 2 bases, leaving 5 bases not matched to a gene. Per germline, CDR1 MNHNS and CDR2 SASEGT. The CDR3 DNA reads TGTGCCAGCAGTGGATCCGGGACTAGCGCCTACAATGAGCAGTTCTTC. As protein: CASSGSGTSAYNEQFF.

The chain carries TRBV5-8 and TRBJ2-3; D possibly corresponds to TRBD1 (6 bases). This CDR3 is built from 17 residues. Germline CDR1 and CDR2: SGHTS and YDEGEE. V lost 4 bases, J lost 3 bases, and 21 bases lay in between. The CDR3 DNA follows: TGTGCCAGCAGCAAAATCGGGTCAGGGGCGCTTACAGATACGCAGTATTTT. It is translated as CASSKIGSGALTDTQYF.

The chain has TRBV7-6 and TRBJ1-2; D remains unclear. There are 13 residues in the CDR3. CDR1 and CDR2 (germline): SGHVS, FNYEAQ. Trimming cost V 1 base and J 6 bases, with 9 bases left between them. Here the CDR3 DNA reads TGTGCCAGCAGCTTAGAGGGTGGGGATGGCTACACCTTC. This codes for CASSLEGGDGYTF.

The J gene is TRBJ2-3, the V gene TRBV9; D is unresolved. CDR1 and CDR2 from the germline V gene are SGDLS and YYNGEE. The V gene lost 3 bases and the J gene lost 5 bases, with 16 bases spanning the gap. CDR3 length: 15 residues. CDR3 in DNA: TGTGCCAGCAGCGCTACCGGGTCCTCAGGAGATACGCAGTATTTT. It translates to CASSATGSSGDTQYF. Full variable domain (rest looked up from reference TRBV9 and TRBJ2-3): DSGVTQTPKHLITATGQRVTLRCSPRSGDLSVYWYQQSLDQGLQFLIQYYNGEERAKGNILERFSAQQFPDLHSELNLSSLELGDSALYFCASSATGSSGDTQYFGPGTRLTVL.

The CDR3 nucleotides are TGTGCCAGCAGTTCCTACAGGGAGACTAACTATGGCTACACCTTC. As protein: CASSSYRETNYGYTF. The gene calls are TRBV6-2 or TRBV6-3 and TRBJ1-2; possibly TRBD1 for D (6 bases). The CDR3 sequence is 15 residues long. Between the trimmed V and J ends, which lost 4 bases and 0 bases, there was a span of 12 bases. The germline V gene has CDR1 MNHEY and CDR2 SVGEGT.

This clonotype came up many times. This chain joins TRBV7-8 and TRBJ1-3, with D maybe TRBD1 (6 bases). CDR1 and CDR2 (germline): SGHVS, FQNEAQ. With 1 base removed from V and 0 bases from J, the gap between germline ends came to 19 bases. CDR3 length equals 19 residues. The CDR3: CASSLGLSPDRYSGNTIYF. The CDR3, as DNA: TGTGCCAGCAGCTTAGGGCTGAGCCCGGACAGATACTCTGGAAACACCATATATTTT. The full variable domain, its missing parts supplied by reference TRBV7-8 and TRBJ1-3, is GAGVSQSPRYKVAKRGQDVALRCDPISGHVSLFWYQQALGQGPEFLTYFQNEAQLDKSGLPSDRFFAERPEGSVSTLKIQRTQQEDSAVYLCASSLGLSPDRYSGNTIYFGEGSWLTVV.

The genes are TRBV7-4 and TRBJ2-3; no reliable D call. From germline, CDR1 is SGHVT and CDR2 SQSDAQ. CDR3 size: 15 residues. V was shortened by 5 bases and J by 0 bases, with 12 bases between the two germline ends. CDR3 amino acids: CASSPVSSSTDTQYF. CDR3 DNA: TGTGCCAGCAGCCCAGTCAGCTCTAGCACAGATACGCAGTATTTT. Drawing the rest from reference TRBV7-4 and TRBJ2-3, the complete variable domain is GAGVSQSPRYKVAKRGRDVALRCDSISGHVTLYWYRQTLGQGSEVLTYSQSDAQRDKSGRPSGRFSAERPERSVSTLKIQRTEQGDSAVYLCASSPVSSSTDTQYFGPGTRLTVL.

This clonotype was found many times. CDR3 sequence (DNA): TGTGCCAGCAGCCCGGGGGATTACAATGAGCAGTTCTTC. Amino acids: CASSPGDYNEQFF. V and J are TRBV7-8 and TRBJ2-1; possibly TRBD2 for D (6 bases). Germline CDR1 SGHVS, CDR2 FQNEAQ. The CDR3 is made up of 13 amino acids. V lost 5 bases to trimming and J lost 4 bases, with 9 bases between them. Filled out from reference TRBV7-8 and TRBJ2-1, the complete variable domain reads GAGVSQSPRYKVAKRGQDVALRCDPISGHVSLFWYQQALGQGPEFLTYFQNEAQLDKSGLPSDRFFAERPEGSVSTLKIQRTQQEDSAVYLCASSPGDYNEQFFGPGTRLTVL.

V is TRBV4-3 and J is TRBJ2-1; D is undetermined. CDR1 is LGHNA, CDR2 YSLEER, per germline. The CDR3 length is 15 residues. With 0 bases removed from V and 2 bases from J, the gap between germline ends came to 8 bases. CDR3 in amino acids: CASSQDPRTYNEQFF. DNA of the CDR3: TGCGCCAGCAGCCAAGACCCGCGGACCTACAATGAGCAGTTCTTC.

The rearrangement joins TRBV4-2 to TRBJ1-5; possible D gene TRBD1, 5 bases. CDR3 size: 15 residues. The germline V and J ends were trimmed by 0 bases and 4 bases, with 10 bases remaining between them. Germline CDR1 is LGHNA and CDR2 is YNFKEQ. CDR3 sequence reads: CASSQDYKGNQPQHF. As DNA, the CDR3 is TGTGCCAGCAGCCAAGATTACAAGGGGAATCAGCCCCAGCATTTT.

This clonotype was detected ten times or more. The chain couples TRBV7-6 to TRBJ2-1; D is perhaps TRBD2 (5 bases). CDR3 length: 11 amino acids. With 7 bases removed from V and 6 bases from J, the gap between germline ends came to 7 bases. Germline CDR1 is SGHVS and CDR2 is FNYEAQ. The CDR3 nucleotides are TGTGCCAGCACCAGCGGCAATGAGCAGTTCTTC. Translating it yields CASTSGNEQFF.

There are many counts of this clonotype. The V call is TRBV6-2 or TRBV6-3, the J call TRBJ2-1; 10 positions agree with TRBD2. CDR1 MNHEY and CDR2 SVGEGT come from the germline V gene. V lost 5 bases and J lost 3; bases outside the gene matches: 1. The CDR3 length is 14 residues. The CDR3 loop reads CASSGLADYNEQFF. The CDR3 coding sequence is TGTGCCAGCAGTGGACTAGCGGACTACAATGAGCAGTTCTTC.

V usage is TRBV29-1 and J usage is TRBJ2-3; 9 nucleotides match TRBD2. The CDR3 has 17 residues. Germline CDR1 reads SQVTM; CDR2 reads ANQGSEA. Unmatched junction bases numbered 12, after V lost 3 bases and J lost 2 bases. The CDR3 protein is CSVDSASGDLFTDTQYF. The CDR3 nucleotides read TGCAGCGTTGATTCGGCTAGCGGGGACCTCTTCACAGATACGCAGTATTTT.

The chain employs TRBV27 and TRBJ2-1; 8 nucleotides align to TRBD1. With 3 bases clipped from V and 8 bases from J, the junction kept 12 bases outside the gene matches. The CDR3 covers 16 residues. From germline, CDR1 is MNHEY and CDR2 SMNVEV (reference sequence). The CDR3 spells CASSFSSQGAIYEQFF. In DNA, the CDR3 is TGTGCCAGCAGTTTCAGTTCGCAGGGGGCAATCTATGAGCAGTTCTTC.

This clonotype was seen at least ten times. The chain combines TRBV7-9 with TRBJ1-2; D is undetermined. Germline values: CDR1 SEHNR, CDR2 FQNEAQ (reference sequence). This CDR3 is built from 15 residues. The V gene lost 4 bases and the J gene lost 1 base, with 13 bases spanning the gap. The CDR3 nucleotides are TGTGCCAGCAGCTCCGGGATACAATTTAACTATGGCTACACCTTC. Translating gives CASSSGIQFNYGYTF.